This is a list of T cell receptor beta chains from one sample in a study of early T cells in non-severe SARS-CoV-2 infection. TCRdb re-analysed the 5' RACE reads in MiXCR, keeping a single row per CDR3 protein. The profile shows approximately 98,000 distinct CDR3 sequences, 9.5% to 13% of them singletons. Sequencing used whole blood. Source of these receptors: an adult who was a healthcare worker with PCR-confirmed SARS-CoV-2 infection or an uninfected control (not recorded which). Each CDR3 is given with its conserved first and last residue. Part of the rows lack a size; the others show once, few, many or a class for expanded clones.

clone_size	v_call	j_call	cdr3_aa
many	TRBV19	TRBJ2-2	CASKGPNLVGGGELFF
.	TRBV10-3	TRBJ2-7	CAISAYREFYEQYF
.	TRBV7-2	TRBJ2-7	CASSLGFVGNEQYF
.	TRBV5-1	TRBJ2-1	CASTSYNEQFF
many	TRBV11-3	TRBJ2-3	CASSLLAVYTDTQYF
.	TRBV20-1	TRBJ2-1	CSAPPLAGGDNEQFF
many	TRBV6-5	TRBJ2-2	CASSYSRGGAGELFF
.	TRBV15	TRBJ2-1	CATSNVVTSGSNEQFF
few	TRBV25-1	TRBJ1-4	CASSERWEGMGTNEKLFF
many	TRBV11-2	TRBJ2-7	CASSYTGTKGYEQYF
few	TRBV12-3/TRBV12-4	TRBJ1-2	CASSLALSVHYGYTF
once	TRBV7-9	TRBJ2-1	CASSQSSGGDNEQFF
.	TRBV2	TRBJ1-3	CASTSWGFGNTIYF
few	TRBV7-6	TRBJ2-7	CASSPLGDYEQYF
many	TRBV6-6	TRBJ2-3	CASSYSPGLAGITDTQYF
.	TRBV12-3/TRBV12-4	TRBJ1-1	CASSPGDRDTISEAFF
.	TRBV29-1	TRBJ2-1	CSVLGASSYNEQFF
.	TRBV24-1	TRBJ2-7	CATSPFGGGEQYF
.	TRBV28	TRBJ1-5	CASSFSPGSRQPQHF
few	TRBV5-1	TRBJ2-3	CASRQTGGGGTDTQYF
.	TRBV20-1	TRBJ1-1	CSAPGQAERTEAFF
few	TRBV18	TRBJ2-6	CASSPYRGEAGANVLTF
many	TRBV4-2	TRBJ2-7	CASSQTGGSSYEQYF
.	TRBV5-1	TRBJ2-1	CASSPDLTSNEQFF
.	TRBV29-1	TRBJ2-3	CSVDPAGITDTQYF
.	TRBV11-1	TRBJ1-2	CASSLAPGDYGYTF
many	TRBV11-3	TRBJ2-1	CASSETRVNEQFF
.	TRBV28	TRBJ2-7	CASSFGGTIYEQYF
.	TRBV20-1	TRBJ2-2	CSARDVGQGVTTGELFF
few	TRBV7-9	TRBJ2-5	CASSLGPMENQYF
.	TRBV7-8	TRBJ2-2	CASSLVRLRQADTGELFF
.	TRBV5-6	TRBJ2-7	CASSLGARDEQYF
few	TRBV27	TRBJ1-6	CASIPSGSRATNSPLHF
.	TRBV29-1	TRBJ1-1	CSVSSVDWGTEAFF
few	TRBV29-1	TRBJ2-3	CSVARGGTDTQYF